This T cell receptor beta chain was retrieved from a study of blood T cell repertoires in COVID-19. Study details: Donors in the United States, Italy and Spain gave samples during acute or convalescent COVID-19. PBMCs, B-cell-depleted T cells, or T cells were the source of the cDNA or gDNA that made up the material.

In the study's own analysis: Reference gene primers were amplified, and this amplification served to estimate nucleated cell counts. Assay: immunoSEQ multiplex PCR; the TCRdb copy retains only in-frame clones and omits some. That table is the source of V, J and clone size, and D and trimming were worked out from the DNA. The sample includes 210,000 or so clones, around 82% of them seen just once. This clone was seen only a few times. The sequence was obtained from a man in his fifties with active or convalescent COVID-19. The material sequenced was peripheral blood.

The CDR3 spells CASSLSSGTTYEQYF. CDR3 bases: TGTGCCAGCAGCCTCTCTAGCGGCACAACCTACGAGCAGTACTTC. The V and J genes are TRBV9 and TRBJ2-7; 7 nucleotides line up with TRBD2. The CDR3 consists of 15 residues. CDR1 and CDR2 (germline): SGDLS, YYNGEE. The V segment lost 4 bases and the J segment 2 bases; nucleotides outside the gene matches: 9.